The clone carrying this T cell receptor (beta chain) showed up just a few times. These data belong to a study of blood T cells in healthy people across ages. The CDR3 runs to 16 residues. V shed 0 bases, J shed 1 base, and the junction held 1 base outside the gene matches. The authors ran a second PCR of about 6 to 11 cycles using a sample-barcoded 5' primer and a J-beta primer mix. TCRdb re-derived calls from the 5' RACE reads in MiXCR, one entry per CDR3 protein. The sample records about 1.5 million distinct CDR3 sequences, 40% to 45% being singletons. The receptor was isolated from a woman aged 18 to 35 in good health. The V call is TRBV12-3 or TRBV12-4, the J call TRBJ1-5; 9 bases map to TRBD1. The sequencing sample was made of blood. The CDR3 sequence: CASSLAGTGSNQPQHF. CDR3 bases: TGTGCCAGCAGTTTAGCCGGGACAGGGAGCAATCAGCCCCAGCATTTT.